These T cell receptor beta chains were read from a single sample in a study of blood T cell repertoires in COVID-19. Data came from immunoSEQ multiplex PCR; TCRdb stores just in-frame clones and leaves some out. Of around 10,000 clones in the sample, 90% were seen once. The specimen was peripheral blood. The receptors were gathered from a human donor in a cohort sampled during active COVID-19. The CDR3 runs from the conserved cysteine through the conserved F or W. The D gene is left open where the match is weak. A row's size may be missing; if present it is once, few, many or a size class.

>TRBV19|TRBJ1-1|-|-
TGTGCCAGTAGTCCCCAACAGGGTCGAGCTTTCTTT
CASSPQQGRAFF
>TRBV9|TRBJ1-6|-|-
TGTGCCAGCAGCGTCGGACAGTTGAATTCACCCCTCCACTTT
CASSVGQLNSPLHF
>TRBV20-1|TRBJ2-6|-|-
TGCAGTGCCTCCGGGGCCAACGTCCTGACTTTC
CSASGANVLTF
>TRBV6-5|TRBJ1-1|TRBD1|-
TGTGCCAGCAGTTCCTTCCCGCAGGGGGTTACTGAAGCTTTCTTT
CASSSFPQGVTEAFF
>TRBV18|TRBJ1-3|TRBD1|-
TGTGCCAGCTCACTCCTCGGACAGGGGGCAGCGGGAAACACCATATATTTT
CASSLLGQGAAGNTIYF
>TRBV5-1|TRBJ2-1|-|few
TGCGCCAGCAGCTTGGTGCGGGGGCGAGGGACGAATGAGCAGTTCTTC
CASSLVRGRGTNEQFF
>TRBV10-1|TRBJ2-7|-|-
TGCGCCACTCTGGACACGGCGTACGAGCAGTACTTC
CATLDTAYEQYF
>TRBV6-5|TRBJ2-7|-|-
TGTGCCAGCAGTTACGGGTCGGGGTCCTACGAGCAGTACTTC
CASSYGSGSYEQYF
>TRBV10-1|TRBJ2-1|TRBD2|-
TGCGCCAGCAGTGAGGGGGGGGTTAATGAGCAGTTCTTC
CASSEGGVNEQFF
>TRBV4-3|TRBJ2-7|TRBD2|once
TGCGCCAGCAGCCAAGATAGTTCGACTAGCGGGGGGTACGAGCAGTACTTC
CASSQDSSTSGGYEQYF
>TRBV10-1|TRBJ2-2|-|-
TGCGCCAGCAGTGACCCTACCGGGGAGCTGTTTTTT
CASSDPTGELFF
>TRBV5-1|TRBJ2-5|TRBD2|-
TGCGCCAGCAGCGTTAGCGGGGGCTACCAAGAGACCCAGTACTTC
CASSVSGGYQETQYF
>TRBV12-3/TRBV12-4|TRBJ2-7|TRBD2|-
TGTGCCAGCAGACCAAGCGGGGGCTACGAGCAGTACTTC
CASRPSGGYEQYF
>TRBV27|TRBJ1-4|-|-
TGTGCCAGCAGTCCGTCCCGGGAGGAGGCAGGAAAACTGTTTTTT
CASSPSREEAGKLFF
>TRBV12-3/TRBV12-4|TRBJ2-5|-|-
TGTGCCAGCAGTGGGTCCTCCCGGGGGACCCAGTACTTC
CASSGSSRGTQYF
>TRBV5-1|TRBJ2-5|TRBD2|-
TGCGCCAGCAGCTTCCTACTAGCGGGACAAGAGACCCAGTACTTC
CASSFLLAGQETQYF
>TRBV25-1|TRBJ1-6|-|-
TGTGCCAGCGGAGAGCAGCCTAATAATTCACCCCTCCACTTT
CASGEQPNNSPLHF
>TRBV10-2|TRBJ2-7|TRBD2|-
TGCGCCAGCAGTGATGGGGGGGAGGTCTACGAGCAGTACTTC
CASSDGGEVYEQYF
>TRBV6-5|TRBJ2-3|TRBD2|once
TGTGCCAGCAGCCGGGGGGGATCCACAGATACGCAGTATTTT
CASSRGGSTDTQYF
>TRBV12-5|TRBJ2-3|TRBD1|-
TGTGCTAGTGGTCAGCCAGACAGGGGCTTTAGCACAGATACGCAGTATTTT
CASGQPDRGFSTDTQYF
>TRBV28|TRBJ2-7|TRBD1|-
TGTGCCAGCAGTAAAAGGACAGGGACCTCCTACGAGCAGTACTTC
CASSKRTGTSYEQYF
>TRBV7-8|TRBJ2-2|TRBD1|-
TGTGCCAGCAGCTTAGCTGCCCAGGGCAGGGGGACCGGGGAGCTGTTTTTT
CASSLAAQGRGTGELFF
>TRBV2|TRBJ2-5|-|-
TGTGCCAGCAGTGATCCCGATAGGAGGGGAGAAGAGACCCAGTACTTC
CASSDPDRRGEETQYF
>TRBV18|TRBJ1-2|-|-
TGTGCCAGCTCACCTCTCGACAGGAACTATGGCTACACCTTC
CASSPLDRNYGYTF
>TRBV29-1|TRBJ2-7|TRBD1|-
TGCAGCGTCGAGACAGGGGGGGACTACGAGCAGTACTTC
CSVETGGDYEQYF
>TRBV5-1|TRBJ1-6|-|-
TGCGCCAGCAAGCGACGACAGGAGGATAATTCACCCCTCCACTTT
CASKRRQEDNSPLHF
>TRBV13|TRBJ1-1|TRBD1|-
TGTGCCAGCGGGAGTCAGGGGGTATCTGAAGCTTTCTTT
CASGSQGVSEAFF
>TRBV19|TRBJ2-5|TRBD1|once
TGTGCCAGTAGTTCCCCTCGACAGGGGTCCCAAGAGACCCAGTACTTC
CASSSPRQGSQETQYF
>TRBV5-1|TRBJ2-3|TRBD2|-
TGCGCCAGCAGCTTCCCACTAGCGCCCACAGATACGCAGTATTTT
CASSFPLAPTDTQYF
>TRBV10-3|TRBJ1-3|-|few
TGTGCCATCAGCACAGGGTTGGGAGGAAACACCATATATTTT
CAISTGLGGNTIYF
>TRBV2|TRBJ2-7|TRBD2|-
TGTGCCAGCAATAGGCGGGGGGGCGAGCAGTACTTC
CASNRRGGEQYF
>TRBV27|TRBJ1-1|-|-
TGTGCCAGCAGAGTTACCTGGGGGAGGGAGACTGAAGCTTTCTTT
CASRVTWGRETEAFF
>TRBV9|TRBJ2-1|TRBD2|-
TGTGCCAGCAGCGGGCTAGCGGGGGGGCTTAATGAGCAGTTCTTC
CASSGLAGGLNEQFF
>TRBV5-1|TRBJ2-2|-|-
TGCGCCAGCAGCTTGGGTAGCTACACCGGGGAGCTGTTTTTT
CASSLGSYTGELFF
>TRBV15|TRBJ2-5|TRBD1|-
TGTGCCACCTCACAGGGGCGAGAGACCCAGTACTTC
CATSQGRETQYF
>TRBV19|TRBJ2-2|-|-
TGTGCCACCAAAAATCGACTAAACACCGGGGAGCTGTTTTTT
CATKNRLNTGELFF
>TRBV4-3|TRBJ1-5|-|-
TGCGCCAGCAGCCAGGGGGTGGGGGGAAGCAATCAGCCCCAGCATTTT
CASSQGVGGSNQPQHF
>TRBV7-6|TRBJ1-6|-|-
TGTGCCAGCGCCGCGGGGGCGGGTGCCCTCAGTTCACCCCTCCACTTT
CASAAGAGALSSPLHF
>TRBV9|TRBJ2-2|TRBD2|-
TGTGCCAGCAGCCCCCGACTAGCGGTCAACACCGGGGAGCTGTTTTTT
CASSPRLAVNTGELFF
>TRBV7-2|TRBJ1-2|-|-
TGTGCCAGCAGCTTAGGGAGGCGGGGCTACACCTTC
CASSLGRRGYTF
>TRBV2|TRBJ1-6|-|-
TGTGCCAGCAGTGTCCGGGGGTCCCATACCCTCCACTTT
CASSVRGSHTLHF
>TRBV6-5|TRBJ2-1|TRBD2|-
TGTGCCAGCAGTTACGGAGCGGGGGGGTTGTATGAGCAGTTCTTC
CASSYGAGGLYEQFF
>TRBV5-4|TRBJ1-1|-|-
TGTGCCAGCAGCCGCGGGGGGACGAACACTGAAGCTTTCTTT
CASSRGGTNTEAFF
>TRBV11-2|TRBJ1-6|TRBD1|-
TGTGCCAGCAGCTTAGATCAGGCAGGGGGTTCACCCCTCCACTTT
CASSLDQAGGSPLHF
>TRBV6-5|TRBJ1-4|TRBD1|-
TGTGCCAGCAATAACAGGGGGAGTGAAAAACTGTTTTTT
CASNNRGSEKLFF
>TRBV5-8|TRBJ2-7|-|-
TGTGCCAGCAGCCTCTTCTCCTACGAGCAGTACTTC
CASSLFSYEQYF
>TRBV7-2|TRBJ1-1|-|-
TGTGCCAGCAGCTTAGAGGCAGCCAGGGGGAACACTGAAGCTTTCTTT
CASSLEAARGNTEAFF
>TRBV3-1/TRBV3-2|TRBJ1-1|TRBD1|-
TGTGCCAGCAGCCGGGACAGGATCACTGAAGCTTTCTTT
CASSRDRITEAFF
>TRBV3-1/TRBV3-2|TRBJ2-7|-|-
TGTGCCAGCAGCCACAACGGGGGGCCCTCCTACGAGCAGTACTTC
CASSHNGGPSYEQYF
>TRBV5-1|TRBJ1-6|-|few
TGCGCCAGCAGCGAGCCCCCCTCACCCCTCCACTTT
CASSEPPSPLHF